This T cell receptor (beta chain) was found in a study of shared clonotypes between healthy human individuals. Study findings and constraints: The study found about 4.6% of naive CD4 clonotypes shared across four donors. In contrast to clonotypes shared by all four donors, non-shared clonotypes had lower generation probabilities.

Donation came from healthy HIV-negative adults that had no recent acute infections or vaccinations. The CDR3 length is 17 residues. Looked up from germline, CDR1 is LGHNA and CDR2 is YSLEER. J lost 9 bases, V lost 2 bases, and 13 bases had no gene match. In regard to this clone: Its antigen is not identified.

TCRdb's copy holds only in-frame clones and misses some; the assay was immunoSEQ multiplex PCR. The sample holds about 230,000 clones, 50% to 80% seen once. The receptor was derived from a young man in good health. This rearrangement joins TRBV4-3 to TRBJ2-1; 10 nucleotides line up with TRBD1. The sequencing sample was made of memory CD4+ T cells sorted from blood. Documented subset: CD45RA-negative fraction. CDR3 nucleotides: TGCGCCAGCAGCCAATCCCCTGGGGACAGGGGAACTGGTGAGCAGTTCTTC. Its protein product is CASSQSPGDRGTGEQFF.